This TCR beta chain was recovered during a study of T cells in Graves' hyperthyroidism and ophthalmopathy. Study results and caveats: Among clonotypes expanded in thyroid above 0.001, most were also found in blood. The model anticipated ophthalmopathy a median approximately 6.7 months pre-onset.

Patients having uncontrolled infection, another autoimmune disease, pregnancy or lactation were not included. This clonotype was detected many times. Its antigen is currently unknown. TCR beta CDR3 regions were amplified from RNA. HTBI primers were employed in a first-round RT-PCR of the TCR CDR3. One entry per CDR3 protein results from TCRdb running MiXCR on the multiplex PCR reads. Among 350,000 to 400,000 distinct CDR3 sequences, approximately 15% were seen once, and the ten largest hold around 10%. The receptor comes from a woman aged 55-69 years with Graves' hyperthyroidism. Sequencing input: blood.

In DNA form, the CDR3 reads TGTGCCAGCAGCTTAGGTGCAGGGGTAGAGACCCAGTACTTC. This translates into CASSLGAGVETQYF. The gene calls are TRBV11-2 and TRBJ2-5, with D perhaps TRBD1 (6 bases). Germline V CDR1 and CDR2: SGHAT, FQNNGV. The CDR3 extends over 14 amino acids. The V end lost 1 base, the J end lost 4 bases, and 10 bases lay between the germline ends.